This T cell receptor (beta chain) was recorded in a study of T cells in Graves' hyperthyroidism and ophthalmopathy. Study at large: Specimen type is peripheral blood, collected at initial diagnosis prior to any treatment. Study findings and constraints: Before onset, by a median of approximately 5.9 months, the model predicted ophthalmopathy.

Amplification of TCR beta CDR3 regions used RNA as the template. With the HTBI primer set, the TCR CDR3 went through a first round of RT-PCR. TCRdb called the multiplex PCR reads again in MiXCR, with one record for every CDR3 protein. Of around 190,000 distinct CDR3 sequences listed, 17% were seen once; the top ten hold roughly 50%. Hyperthyroidism of Graves' type that showed no ophthalmopathy progression within 18 months was stable. Criteria for exclusion of patients were uncontrolled infection, other autoimmune disease, pregnancy or lactation. In its sample, this clonotype was seen many times. Its antigen is unidentified. The germline V gene encodes CDR1 MNHEY and CDR2 SMNVEV (reference sequence). This CDR3 is built from 11 residues. Trimming pared 9 bases from V and 5 bases from J, leaving 10 bases between.

The chain uses TRBV27 and TRBJ2-5; D not certain. The sequenced sample was blood. The receptor comes from a woman aged 45 to 65 with Graves' hyperthyroidism. CDR3 residues: CASRVGETQYF. In DNA, the CDR3 is TGTGCCAGTCGAGTGGGGGAGACCCAGTACTTC.